The T cell receptor beta chain under discussion was sequenced for a study of T cells in Graves' hyperthyroidism and ophthalmopathy. Looked up from germline, CDR1 is SGHRS and CDR2 is YFSETQ. CDR3 length: 15 residues. The V gene lost 4 bases and the J gene lost 6 bases, with 16 bases spanning the gap. This clonotype was seen a few times. The investigators amplified TCR beta CDR3 regions from RNA transcripts. Using the HTBI primer set, a first-round RT-PCR was run on the TCR CDR3. From the multiplex PCR reads, TCRdb called clonotypes with MiXCR, one entry per CDR3 protein. The profile shows some 600,000 distinct CDR3 sequences, about 15% of them singletons.

Sequenced material: blood. The gene calls are TRBV5-1 and TRBJ2-2; the D is unclear. This TCR derives from a woman aged 25 to 39 with Graves' hyperthyroidism that later progressed to Graves' ophthalmopathy. CDR3 in amino acids: CASSENIESAGELFF. CDR3 nucleotides: TGCGCCAGCAGCGAGAATATAGAGAGCGCCGGGGAGCTGTTTTTT.